Following are 16 T cell receptor beta chains from one sample sequenced in a study of blood T cell repertoires in COVID-19. The repertoire was sequenced with immunoSEQ multiplex PCR; TCRdb's copy has only in-frame clones and lacks some. Here the sample spans about 400,000 clones, 87% being singletons. Sequenced material: PBMCs or T cells enriched from blood (not recorded which). The receptors were gathered from a woman aged 25-40 years who had recovered from COVID-19.

CDR3 sequence (DNA): TGTGCCAGCAGTCCGACAGGGCCGTCGGTAGGAGGCTACACCTTC. Its translation is CASSPTGPSVGGYTF. The gene calls are TRBV27 and TRBJ1-2, with 7 bases aligning to TRBD1. Germline V gene lookup returns CDR1 MNHEY and CDR2 SMNVEV (reference sequence). The trim removed 5 bases at V and 8 bases at J, leaving 14 bases unmatched. CDR3 length equals 15 residues.

The chain recombines TRBV21-1 with TRBJ2-3; no DNA check was done on the table's D call, TRBD2. TRBV21-1 is a pseudogene locus. The CDR3 consists of 18 residues. The DNA of the CDR3 is TGTGCCAGCAGCAAACGGCCTAGAAAGCGGGGGGCGGAAGATACGCAGTATTTT. As protein: CASSKRPRKRGAEDTQYF.

This clone appeared a few times. The chain links TRBV19 to TRBJ2-2, with D possibly TRBD2 on 6 matching bases. V was clipped by 3 bases and J by 1 base, with 15 bases between them. Germline CDR1 is LNHDA and CDR2 is SQIVND (reference sequence). CDR3 size: 17 residues. Here the CDR3 reads CASSIEAGGMNTGELFF. The CDR3 nucleotides are TGTGCCAGTAGTATTGAGGCCGGGGGTATGAACACCGGGGAGCTGTTTTTT.

The chain combines TRBV5-1 with TRBJ2-2; possibly TRBD1 for D (6 bases). Trimming took 0 bases from V and 0 from J, leaving 18 bases between them. CDR3 length: 19 amino acids. Germline V lookup: CDR1 SGHRS, CDR2 YFSETQ. The DNA of the CDR3 is TGCGCCAGCAGCTTGGGTTCCCGGACAGACCGATCGAACACCGGGGAGCTGTTTTTT. Translating gives CASSLGSRTDRSNTGELFF.

The chain joins TRBV7-2 to TRBJ1-2; D is undetermined. Germline CDR1 SGHTA, CDR2 FQGNSA. There are 11 residues in the CDR3. Trimming removed 5 bases at V and 8 bases at J, with 9 bases between. The CDR3 coding sequence is TGTGCCAGCAGCCGCAGCAGGGGCTACACCTTC. Protein product: CASSRSRGYTF.

This clone was seen a handful of times. This rearrangement joins TRBV28 to TRBJ1-6, with 7 bases fitting TRBD1. J gave up 6 bases and V 4 bases, and 6 bases lay outside the gene matches. The germline V gene encodes CDR1 MDHEN and CDR2 SYDVKM. The CDR3 extends over 15 amino acids. The CDR3, as DNA: TGTGCCAGCAGTTCACCGGGACAGTTTAATTCACCCCTCCACTTT. It specifies CASSSPGQFNSPLHF.

The gene calls are TRBV15 and TRBJ2-3; D is unresolved. Trimming stripped 6 bases from V and 3 bases from J, with 13 bases between. Germline V gives CDR1 LNHNV, CDR2 YYDKDF (reference sequence). The CDR3 loop spans 14 amino acids. The CDR3 DNA reads TGTGCCACCAGAGATCACGGGTTTACAGATACGCAGTATTTT. Its protein is CATRDHGFTDTQYF.

The chain links TRBV27 to TRBJ2-1, with 7 bases matching TRBD1. The CDR3 totals 15 residues. The trim removed 4 bases at V and 6 bases at J, leaving 9 bases unmatched. Germline CDR1 is MNHEY and CDR2 is SMNVEV (reference sequence). CDR3 region: CASSYSGQPINEQFF. CDR3 nucleotides: TGTGCCAGCAGTTACTCGGGACAGCCGATCAATGAGCAGTTCTTC.

CDR3 protein: CASSQDSQGFSPLHF. The CDR3 DNA follows: TGCGCCAGCAGCCAAGATTCACAGGGGTTCTCACCCCTCCACTTT. The V call is TRBV4-1, the J call TRBJ1-6, with 7 bases identical to TRBD1. The germline gives CDR1 MGHRA, CDR2 YSYEKL. The CDR3 runs to 15 residues. The V segment lost 0 bases and the J segment 10 bases; nucleotides outside the gene matches: 6.

Concerning this clone itself: Other DNA sequences in this sample translate to the same CDR3. The V call is TRBV11-2, the J call TRBJ2-7; the match to TRBD2 covers 12 bases. CDR3 length: 15 residues. Germline trimming cut 6 bases from V and 3 bases from J; bases unmatched to any gene: 6. Germline CDR1 is SGHAT and CDR2 is FQNNGV. CDR3 residues: CASSLGTSGFYEQYF. The CDR3 bases are TGTGCCAGCAGTTTGGGGACTAGCGGGTTCTACGAGCAGTACTTC.

This chain joins TRBV30 and TRBJ1-1, with unresolved D. Germline V gene sequence: CDR1 GTSNPN, CDR2 SVGIG (reference sequence). V was trimmed by 4 bases and J by 11 bases, leaving 14 bases between them. This CDR3 comprises 11 residues. This chain's CDR3 is CAWNAEVAAFF. CDR3 nucleotide sequence: TGTGCCTGGAATGCCGAGGTAGCCGCTTTCTTT. The full variable domain, its missing parts supplied by reference TRBV30 and TRBJ1-1, is SQTIHQWPATLVQPVGSPLSLECTVEGTSNPNLYWYRQAAGRGLQLLFYSVGIGQISSEVPQNLSASRPQDRQFILSSKKLLLSDSGFYLCAWNAEVAAFFGQGTRLTVV.

V usage is TRBV6-5 and J usage is TRBJ2-2, with 8 bases identical to TRBD2. The V segment lost 5 bases and the J segment 4 bases; nucleotides outside the gene matches: 6. The germline CDR1 and CDR2 sequences are MNHEY and SVGAGI. This CDR3 region has 15 residues. CDR3 nucleotide sequence: TGTGCCAGCAGTCCCCGGGGGGGTTTCACCGGGGAGCTGTTTTTT. It specifies CASSPRGGFTGELFF.

This clone has only one observation. The gene calls are TRBV28 and TRBJ2-7, with D maybe TRBD2 (6 bases). The V gene's germline CDR1 is MDHEN and CDR2 SYDVKM. The CDR3 contains 12 residues. V was trimmed by 4 bases and J by 9 bases, leaving 13 bases between them. CDR3 sequence (DNA): TGTGCCAGCAGTTATAGCGGCCTGTGGCAGTACTTC. Translation gives CASSYSGLWQYF.

The V and J genes are TRBV9 and TRBJ2-1; 14 nucleotides match TRBD2. The CDR3 runs to 16 residues. Germline values: CDR1 SGDLS, CDR2 YYNGEE. V lost 3 bases and J lost 8; bases outside the gene matches: 7. For the CDR3, the DNA is TGTGCCAGCAGCGGCGGGACTAGCGGGGGTAGGTATGAGCAGTTCTTC. Amino acids: CASSGGTSGGRYEQFF. The full variable domain, in which reference TRBV9 and TRBJ2-1 provide the parts outside the CDR3, is DSGVTQTPKHLITATGQRVTLRCSPRSGDLSVYWYQQSLDQGLQFLIQYYNGEERAKGNILERFSAQQFPDLHSELNLSSLELGDSALYFCASSGGTSGGRYEQFFGPGTRLTVL.

The genes are TRBV20-1 and TRBJ2-3; the match to TRBD2 covers 11 bases. Trimming cost V 3 bases and J 6 bases; bases outside gene matches: 8. Germline CDR1 and CDR2: DFQATT and SNEGSKA (reference sequence). This CDR3 has 15 amino acids. CDR3 sequence reads: CSASYSGGAADTQYF. CDR3 nucleotides: TGCAGTGCTAGTTATAGCGGGGGGGCCGCGGATACGCAGTATTTT.

The J gene is TRBJ2-5, the V gene TRBV7-8, with 8 bases identical to TRBD2. The CDR3 has 15 residues. CDR1 and CDR2 from the germline V gene are SGHVS and FQNEAQ. Trimming at V came to 4 bases and at J to 5 bases, leaving 9 bases not matched to a gene. The CDR3 sequence is CASSSARGAGETQYF. CDR3 sequence (DNA): TGTGCCAGCAGCTCCGCGCGGGGGGCCGGGGAGACCCAGTACTTC.